These 14 T cell receptor beta chains share one sample of origin, sequenced in a study of blood T cell repertoires in COVID-19. The table came from immunoSEQ multiplex PCR; TCRdb's copy has only in-frame clones and leaves some out. The table records fewer than 180,000 clones, roughly 87% of them present only once. The material sequenced was peripheral blood. These receptors were obtained from an older woman with active or convalescent COVID-19.

This rearrangement joins TRBV5-5 to TRBJ1-2; D ambiguous. The CDR3 is 15 amino acids. CDR1 and CDR2 from the germline V gene are SGHKS and YYEKEE (reference sequence). The ends were cut back, 0 bases at V and 6 bases at J, with 15 bases in the middle. DNA of the CDR3: TGTGCCAGCAGCTTGGAAGTAAGTGTGAGAAATGGCTACACCTTC. Encoded protein: CASSLEVSVRNGYTF.

V gene TRBV5-1 combines with J gene TRBJ2-3; 11 nucleotides align to TRBD2. V was clipped by 3 bases and J by 4 bases; unmatched bases: 4. Germline loops: CDR1 SGHRS, CDR2 YFSETQ. This CDR3 region has 15 residues. DNA for the CDR3: TGCGCCAGCAGCTGGACGGGACTAGCGGCAGATACGCAGTATTTT. Its protein is CASSWTGLAADTQYF.

The chain has TRBV15 and TRBJ1-2, with D hard to call. The CDR3 runs 14 residues. Trimming stripped 2 bases from V and 2 bases from J, with 9 bases between. Germline CDR1 and CDR2: LNHNV and YYDKDF (reference sequence). The CDR3 DNA is TGTGCCACCAGCAGATCGACGGAGAACTATGGCTACACCTTC. Translation: CATSRSTENYGYTF.

The chain is built from TRBV6-6 and TRBJ1-3; TRBD1 aligns across 8 bases. The V gene end was trimmed by 5 bases and the J gene end by 4 bases; junction bases not matched to a gene: 7. The CDR3 consists of 15 residues. Germline V gives CDR1 MNHNY, CDR2 SVGAGI (reference sequence). The CDR3 spells CASSNTGDRGNTIYF. DNA of the CDR3: TGTGCCAGCAGTAACACAGGGGACAGGGGAAACACCATATATTTT.

This chain's CDR3 is CASSLHGTEEGTQYF. The CDR3 DNA follows: TGTGCCAGCAGCTTGCATGGGACAGAAGAGGGGACCCAGTACTTC. V and J are TRBV5-5 and TRBJ2-5, with TRBD1 matching over 7 bases. The CDR3 extends over 15 amino acids. After removal of 1 base from V and 7 bases from J, the junction contained 10 bases not matched to a gene. Per germline, CDR1 SGHKS and CDR2 YYEKEE (reference sequence). The full variable domain, with the rest looked up from reference TRBV5-5 and TRBJ2-5, is DAGVTQSPTHLIKTRGQQVTLRCSPISGHKSVSWYQQVLGQGPQFIFQYYEKEERGRGNFPDRFSARQFPNYSSELNVNALLLGDSALYLCASSLHGTEEGTQYFGPGTRLLVL.

DNA for the CDR3: TGTGCCAGCAGTGAAGCGCTTCAGGCAGGGGGCACTCAGCCCCAGCATTTT. This sequence encodes CASSEALQAGGTQPQHF. J is TRBJ1-5 and V is TRBV6-1; the match to TRBD1 covers 8 bases. With V trimmed by 0 bases and J by 6 bases, 10 bases remained unmatched. CDR1 and CDR2 from the germline V gene are MNHNS and SASEGT. The CDR3 has 17 amino acids.

The gene calls are TRBV19 and TRBJ1-3; TRBD1 might be the D (6 bases). CDR1 is LNHDA, CDR2 SQIVND, per germline (reference sequence). This CDR3 region has 16 residues. V was shortened by 5 bases and J by 0 bases, with 14 bases between the two germline ends. The CDR3 sequence is CASSLLTTGSGNTIYF. As DNA, the CDR3 is TGTGCCAGTAGTCTTCTTACGACAGGCTCTGGAAACACCATATATTTT.

The V call is TRBV7-9, the J call TRBJ1-2, with TRBD1 matching over 8 bases. This CDR3 is 15 amino acids long. V was clipped by 1 base and J by 4 bases; unmatched bases: 5. CDR1 is SEHNR and CDR2 is FQNEAQ in the germline V gene (reference sequence). The CDR3 bases are TGTGCCAGCAGCTTAGTAGGACAGGGAAGCTATGGCTACACCTTC. Its protein is CASSLVGQGSYGYTF. The entire variable domain, with the rest obtained from reference TRBV7-9 and TRBJ1-2, is as follows: DTGVSQNPRHKITKRGQNVTFRCDPISEHNRLYWYRQTLGQGPEFLTYFQNEAQLEKSRLLSDRFSAERPKGSFSTLEIQRTEQGDSAMYLCASSLVGQGSYGYTFGSGTRLTVV.

The chain recombines TRBV2 with TRBJ2-7; 7 nucleotides align to TRBD1. V trimming: 5 bases; J trimming: 1 base; junction bases outside the gene matches: 5. Germline V gives CDR1 SNHLY, CDR2 FYNNEI. The CDR3 is 14 residues long. The DNA of the CDR3 is TGTGCCAGCAGTAAGACACAGGGGTCCTACGAGCAGTACTTC. Translating gives CASSKTQGSYEQYF. The entire variable domain, with the rest obtained from reference TRBV2 and TRBJ2-7, is as follows: EPEVTQTPSHQVTQMGQEVILRCVPISNHLYFYWYRQILGQKVEFLVSFYNNEISEKSEIFDDQFSVERPDGSNFTLKIRSTKLEDSAMYFCASSKTQGSYEQYFGPGTRLTVT.

The CDR3: CASSPTGGSGGELFF. The CDR3 DNA reads as TGTGCCAGCAGCCCGACAGGGGGATCTGGCGGGGAGCTGTTTTTT. The J gene is TRBJ2-2, the V gene TRBV3-1 (or the pseudogene TRBV3-2); TRBD1 matches at 9 bases. The germline V gene has CDR1 LGHDT and CDR2 YNNKEL (reference sequence). CDR3 length: 15 amino acids. The ends lost 4 bases at V and 7 bases at J; junction bases unmatched: 7.

The V call is TRBV7-2, the J call TRBJ1-1, with D hard to call. The V and J ends lost 4 bases and 0 bases respectively, with 9 bases between them. CDR1 is SGHTA and CDR2 is FQGNSA in the germline V gene. The CDR3 is made up of 14 amino acids. CDR3 sequence (DNA): TGTGCCAGCAGCTCCCGCGCGGTGAACACTGAAGCTTTCTTT. This sequence encodes CASSSRAVNTEAFF.

The chain combines TRBV18 with TRBJ2-7, with D possibly TRBD1 on 6 matching bases. The CDR3 spans 14 residues. Between the trimmed V and J ends, which lost 0 bases and 0 bases, there was a span of 6 bases. Germline CDR1 is KGHSH and CDR2 is LQKENI. The CDR3 coding sequence is TGTGCCAGCTCACCACCGGACAGCTCCTACGAGCAGTACTTC. The encoded protein is CASSPPDSSYEQYF. Drawing the rest from reference TRBV18 and TRBJ2-7, the complete variable domain is NAGVMQNPRHLVRRRGQEARLRCSPMKGHSHVYWYRQLPEEGLKFMVYLQKENIIDESGMPKERFSAEFPKEGPSILRIQQVVRGDSAAYFCASSPPDSSYEQYFGPGTRLTVT.

This clone occurred a few times. V and J are TRBV6-6 and TRBJ1-1, with D perhaps matching TRBD1 (6 bases). In germline, CDR1 is MNHNY, CDR2 SVGAGI (reference sequence). The V and J ends lost 10 bases and 0 bases respectively, with 12 bases between them. The CDR3 totals 13 residues. CDR3 residues: CAIQGLVNTEAFF. CDR3 bases: TGTGCCATCCAGGGGCTGGTGAACACTGAAGCTTTCTTT.

This clone has just a few counts. The chain carries TRBV19 and TRBJ1-5; 8 bases align to TRBD1. J lost 1 base, V lost 5 bases, and 4 bases had no gene match. The germline gives CDR1 LNHDA, CDR2 SQIVND (reference sequence). This CDR3 comprises 15 residues. CDR3 sequence reads: CASSGQGRSNQPQHF. The CDR3 DNA reads as TGTGCCAGTAGTGGACAGGGTAGGAGCAATCAGCCCCAGCATTTT.